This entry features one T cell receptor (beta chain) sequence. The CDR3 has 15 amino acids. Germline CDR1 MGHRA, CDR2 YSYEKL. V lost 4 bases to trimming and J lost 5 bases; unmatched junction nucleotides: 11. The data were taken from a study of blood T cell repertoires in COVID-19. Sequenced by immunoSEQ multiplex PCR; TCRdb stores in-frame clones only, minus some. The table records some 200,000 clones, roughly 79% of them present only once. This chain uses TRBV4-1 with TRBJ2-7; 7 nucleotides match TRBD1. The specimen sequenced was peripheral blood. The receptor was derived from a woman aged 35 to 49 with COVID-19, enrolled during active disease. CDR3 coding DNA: TGCGCCAGCAGCCCATTCGACAGGGAAGGCAACGAGCAGTACGTC. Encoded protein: CASSPFDREGNEQYV.